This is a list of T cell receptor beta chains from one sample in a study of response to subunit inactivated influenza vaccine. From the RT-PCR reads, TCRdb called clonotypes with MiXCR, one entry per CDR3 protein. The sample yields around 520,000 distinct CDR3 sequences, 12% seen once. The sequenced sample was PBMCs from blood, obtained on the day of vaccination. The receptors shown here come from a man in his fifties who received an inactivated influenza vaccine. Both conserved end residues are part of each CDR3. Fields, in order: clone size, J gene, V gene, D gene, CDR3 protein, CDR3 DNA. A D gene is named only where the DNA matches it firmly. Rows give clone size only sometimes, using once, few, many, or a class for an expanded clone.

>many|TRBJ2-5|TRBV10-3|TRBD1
CAIRDREYATQYF
TGTGCCATCAGAGACAGGGAATATGCGACCCAGTACTTC
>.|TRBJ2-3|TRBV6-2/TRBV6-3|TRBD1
CASSSGQGYTQYF
TGTGCCAGCAGTTCCGGACAGGGGTATACGCAGTATTTT
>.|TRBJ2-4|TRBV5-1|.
CASSSGEAKNIQYF
TGCGCCAGCAGCTCAGGGGAGGCCAAAAACATTCAGTACTTC
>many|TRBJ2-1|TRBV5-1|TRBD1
CASSLGSGGGQGVNEQFF
TGCGCCAGCAGCTTGGGATCTGGAGGAGGACAGGGGGTGAATGAGCAGTTCTTC
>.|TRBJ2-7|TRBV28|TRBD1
CASSLSGTGVYEQYF
TGTGCCAGCAGTTTATCCGGGACAGGGGTCTACGAGCAGTACTTC
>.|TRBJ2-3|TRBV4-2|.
CASSQAGADTDTQYF
TGTGCCAGCAGCCAAGCTGGGGCTGACACAGATACGCAGTATTTT
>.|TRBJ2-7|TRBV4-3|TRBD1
CASSQTGTGLFDEQYF
TGCGCCAGCAGCCAAACCGGGACAGGGCTTTTCGACGAGCAGTACTTC
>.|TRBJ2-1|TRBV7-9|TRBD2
CATPGGASYNEQFF
TGTGCCACCCCCGGGGGGGCCTCCTACAATGAGCAGTTCTTC
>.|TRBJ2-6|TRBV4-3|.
CASSQDLSDSGANVLTF
TGCGCCAGCAGCCAAGATCTTTCCGACTCTGGGGCCAACGTCCTGACTTTC
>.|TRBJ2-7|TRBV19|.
CASSITTGPYEKYF
TGTGCCAGTAGTATTACAACGGGACCCTACGAGAAGTACTTC
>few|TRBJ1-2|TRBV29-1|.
CSVRTASYGYTF
TGCAGCGTTCGGACAGCTTCCTATGGCTACACCTTC
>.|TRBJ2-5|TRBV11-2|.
CASSLLAGLGLEETQYF
TGTGCCAGCAGCTTATTGGCGGGATTGGGACTGGAAGAGACCCAGTACTTC